The source of this T cell receptor beta chain is a study of long-term antiretroviral therapy in people with HIV (dated by TCRdb to between 2020 and 2023). A note on the overall study: Collection of the earliest samples took place about a decade ahead of the 2015 WHO recommendation for immediate ART, at a time when ART was typically delayed until CD4 counts fell. Whether ART initiation and durable HIV suppression were associated with changes in peripheral blood TRB repertoire composition and diversity was tested in a retrospective serial study. The cohort contributed about 180 cryopreserved PBMC samples from about 33 adults with confirmed HIV infection, collected serially over a mean of approximately 6 years (range 1-12). About 35% of the 30 participants with HIV were female. Test extractions of a monoclonal T-cell line alongside under 35 polyclonal samples showed no cross-contamination during QIAcube processing.

The immunoSEQ hsTCRB v3.0 assay was used at survey level resolution to sequence the TRB variable region. The target sequencing depth for TRB was about 40,000-55,000 T-cell genomes per sample. An Illumina MiSeq with a v3 150-cycle kit was used to sequence the pooled TRB libraries. Per the original workflow: Analysis of repertoires was carried out in R inside a reproducible Nextflow workflow spanning QC, data transformation and analysis. Custom analyses were implemented in LymphoSeq2, an R package for AIRR-Seq data exploration. A handful of samples that produced fewer than 5000 total TRB sequences were removed, so 200 or so HIV repertoires were analyzed. Among the 180 to 200 HIV repertoires that were kept, 59 were collected before ART initiation and roughly 130 were collected after ART initiation. Each repertoire was downsampled to 5000 TRB nucleotide sequences, and summary statistics were averaged across 100 downsampling iterations. TRB sequences were retained for analysis only if CDR3 regions of at least seven amino acids were present. Diversity was measured with a Shannon entropy-derived clonality score and the Gini coefficient. In the repertoire networks, any two of the top 5000 CDR3 amino acid sequences were connected whenever the two sequences differed by an edit distance of one. Antigen specificity groups and MHC restriction were predicted for TRB CDR3 amino acid sequences with GLIPH2. To flag known CMV, EBV, HIV or tissue antigen associations, CDR3 amino acid sequences were matched against VDJdb and McPAS-TCR. Pre-ART, post-ART and control groups were compared with Wilcoxon signed-rank tests and Holm-Bonferroni correction. TCRdb limited this immuneACCESS table to in-frame rearrangements with V and J called. A share of clones is missing; checked studies link under half to unresolved V genes, and the rest is unexplained. V and J calls and clone size are those listed in that table; D and trimming were worked out from the DNA. For this sample the table gives approximately 24,000 clones, of which about 86% were detected only once. In total, the top ten clones hold more than 15% of the sample.

General findings and caveats noted by the study authors: Inferences about post-ART repertoire changes are limited because no data were available on ART adherence, viral resistance or therapy changes. Because pre-ART samples had limited cell numbers, profiling was done on unsorted PBMC rather than on sorted CD4+ and CD8+ T cells. Starting ART was linked to a significant rise in TRB diversity, yet even with long-term ART the diversity remained significantly lower than in transplant donor controls. Limited PBMC availability meant only the TCR beta chain was sequenced, without alpha chain pairing. Narrower CDR3 length ranges were observed in HIV repertoires than in controls, and an antigen-experienced repertoire with only a slight naive shift after ART was suggested by the network structure. Samples dated from the mid-2000s to the late 2010s, and the ART regimens used may be less effective than current ones. At every time point, the repertoire was dominated by expanded TRB clones first identified before ART initiation, although this dominance fluctuated and, in many PLHIV, declined after ART.

The cysteine opens and the phenylalanine closes a CDR3 of 16 amino acids. Only the CDR3 part of the read is kept: 48 bases, read in frame from the first base. Based on the germline V gene, the CDR1 and CDR2 sequences are MDHEN and SYDVKM. Trimming takes 6 bases off V and 5 bases off J; junction bases not matched to a gene: 16. Details on this clone: Its target antigen remains unknown. It has no much larger one-base neighbor in the sample; base qualities were not kept.

Participants were included only if at least one PBMC sample before ART initiation and at least two post-ART samples were available. Treatment was received in the United States of America by all participants with HIV. Before DNA extraction, cryopreserved samples containing roughly 0.9-11 million PBMC were thawed and washed. At the time of the earliest PBMC sample for each participant with HIV, ages ranged from about 20 to 55 years. PBMC samples from each participant spanned 1-4 timepoints before ART initiation and 2-8 timepoints after ART initiation, with a median of 7 samples. For every participant, serial HIV viral load, CD4+ T-cell count, ART history and demographic data were obtained. Genomic DNA was extracted from unsorted PBMC with a Qiagen kit on a QIAcube, with processing performed in batches of 12 samples.

Recombination connected TRBV28 to TRBJ2-7, with 7 bases matching TRBD2. The sequences come from unsorted PBMCs, collected at the start of antiretroviral therapy, before treatment. The source of this sequence is a woman aged 18-29 years with HIV. The DNA sequence is TGTGCCAGCAGCGCCCTTGCCGGGGGAGGGATAGACGAGCAGTACTTC. It specifies CASSALAGGGIDEQYF.